This entry features one TCR beta chain sequence. A read error may be the cause here, since a much bigger clone is one base away. Specified time point: newly diagnosed GD, antithyroid drugs for less than 3 months. From RNA extracted from PBMCs, the TCR library was made. Blood from the periphery, about 9 milliliters in all, was drawn into EDTA tubes. The record originates from a study of regulatory T cells in long-lasting Graves disease. Germline V gives CDR1 SEHNR, CDR2 FQNEAQ (reference sequence). This CDR3 spans 12 amino acids. Arm-PCR of CDR3 regions with iRepertoire HTBI primers generated TCR beta libraries. Via MiXCR, TCRdb re-called the multiplex PCR reads, giving one row per CDR3 protein. This table has approximately 560,000 distinct CDR3 sequences, about 15% appearing once. The same specimen was also included in a second study, on T cells in Graves' hyperthyroidism and ophthalmopathy. Per that paper: The diagnostic basis comprised clinical symptoms, serum thyroxine and TRAb, thyroid ultrasound and orbital computed tomography. Blood shared most expanded thyroid clonotypes above 0.001.

The receptor's source is a man aged 18 to 29 with Graves disease. The chain combines TRBV7-9 with TRBJ2-7; D call uncertain. The specimen was peripheral blood mononuclear cells (PBMCs), collected at new diagnosis, from a patient treated with antithyroid drugs. The CDR3 region has the DNA TGTGCCGGCAGCCCCCCGTTTCGCGAGCAGTACTTC. Protein product: CAGSPPFREQYF.